The 2 T cell receptor beta chains presented below share a single source sample, sequenced in a study of human T cells and chemical hapten exposure. TCRdb passed the RACE reads through MiXCR, listing each CDR3 protein once. In the table there are fewer than 500,000 distinct CDR3 sequences, more than 4.5% of which are singletons. Sample time point: patch test 1, 2 weeks after DPC sensitization. The treatment: therapeutic diphenylcyclopropenone sensitization with weekly scalp DPC. The sequenced sample was whole blood, obtained in connection with sensitization to the hapten diphenylcyclopropenone (DPC). All receptors derive from a woman in her forties or fifties with alopecia areata. Some clones in this sample may be carry-over from other donors' samples.

V is TRBV12-3 or TRBV12-4 and J is TRBJ2-3; a possible D gene is TRBD2 (6 bases). This CDR3 is built from 15 residues. V gave up 6 bases and J gave up 0 bases, with 13 bases separating them. CDR3 in DNA: TGTGCCAGCAGCCTGTGGGGGACTAGCACAGATACGCAGTATTTT. This encodes CASSLWGTSTDTQYF.

This clonotype has a handful of counts. J is TRBJ2-1 and V is TRBV6-5; 13 bases are a match to TRBD2. Germline lookup yields CDR1 MNHEY and CDR2 SVGAGI. J lost 8 bases, V lost 3 bases, and 7 bases had no gene match. This CDR3 region has 16 residues. CDR3 bases: TGTGCCAGCAGTTATTCCGGACTAGCGGGAGCGTATGAGCAGTTCTTC. Its translation is CASSYSGLAGAYEQFF.